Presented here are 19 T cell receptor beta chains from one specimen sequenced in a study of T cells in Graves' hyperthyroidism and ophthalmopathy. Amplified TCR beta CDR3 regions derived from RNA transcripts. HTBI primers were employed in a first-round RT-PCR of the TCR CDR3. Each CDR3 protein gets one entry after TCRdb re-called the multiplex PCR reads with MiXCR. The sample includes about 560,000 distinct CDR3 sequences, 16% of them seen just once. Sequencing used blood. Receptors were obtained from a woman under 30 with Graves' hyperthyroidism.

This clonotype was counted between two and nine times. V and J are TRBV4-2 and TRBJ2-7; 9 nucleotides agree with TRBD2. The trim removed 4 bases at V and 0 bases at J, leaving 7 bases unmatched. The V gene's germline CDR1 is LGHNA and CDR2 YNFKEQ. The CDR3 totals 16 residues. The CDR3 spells CASSLTREGHSYEQYF. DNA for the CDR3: TGTGCCAGCAGCCTTACGCGGGAGGGCCACTCCTACGAGCAGTACTTC.

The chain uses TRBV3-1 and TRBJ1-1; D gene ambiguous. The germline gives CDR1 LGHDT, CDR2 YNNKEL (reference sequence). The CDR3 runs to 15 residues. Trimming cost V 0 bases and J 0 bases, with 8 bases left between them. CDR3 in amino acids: CASSQDEMMNTEAFF. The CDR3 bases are TGTGCCAGCAGCCAAGATGAGATGATGAACACTGAAGCTTTCTTT.

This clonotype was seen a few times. For the CDR3, the DNA is TGTGCCAGCAGTGACGGACCAGGGATCCACTACTTC. It encodes CASSDGPGIHYF. The chain recombines TRBV6-1 with TRBJ2-5; D possibly corresponds to TRBD1 (5 bases). Germline-derived CDR1 and CDR2 are MNHNS and SASEGT. There are 12 residues in the CDR3. The V and J ends lost 3 bases and 14 bases respectively, with 16 bases between them.

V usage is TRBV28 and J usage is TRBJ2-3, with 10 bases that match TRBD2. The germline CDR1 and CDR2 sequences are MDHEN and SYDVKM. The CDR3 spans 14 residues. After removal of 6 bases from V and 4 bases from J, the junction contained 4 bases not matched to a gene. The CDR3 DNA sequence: TGTGCCAGCAGAGGAAGCGGGAGGGCAGATACGCAGTATTTT. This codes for CASRGSGRADTQYF.

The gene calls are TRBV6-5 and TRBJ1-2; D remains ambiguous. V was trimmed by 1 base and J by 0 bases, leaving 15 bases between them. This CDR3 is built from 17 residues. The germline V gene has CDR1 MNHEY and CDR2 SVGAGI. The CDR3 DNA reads TGTGCCAGCAGTTACTATGGCTTACCTCTAGCTAACTATGGCTACACCTTC. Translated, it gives CASSYYGLPLANYGYTF.

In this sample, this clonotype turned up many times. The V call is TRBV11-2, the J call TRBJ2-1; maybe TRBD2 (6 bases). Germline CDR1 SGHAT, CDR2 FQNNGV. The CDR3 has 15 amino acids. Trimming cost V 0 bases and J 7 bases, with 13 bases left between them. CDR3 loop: CASSLDGGRGNEQFF. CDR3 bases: TGTGCCAGCAGCTTAGACGGAGGGAGAGGGAATGAGCAGTTCTTC.

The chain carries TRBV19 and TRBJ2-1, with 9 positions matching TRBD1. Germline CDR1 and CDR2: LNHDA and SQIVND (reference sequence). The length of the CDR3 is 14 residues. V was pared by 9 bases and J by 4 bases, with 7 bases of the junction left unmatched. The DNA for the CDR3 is TGTGCCAGCCAGCCGGGACAGGGATACAATGAGCAGTTCTTC. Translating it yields CASQPGQGYNEQFF.

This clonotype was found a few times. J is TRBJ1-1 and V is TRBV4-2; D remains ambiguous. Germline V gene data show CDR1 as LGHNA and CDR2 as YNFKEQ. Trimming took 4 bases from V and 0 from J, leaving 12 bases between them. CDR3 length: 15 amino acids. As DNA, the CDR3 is TGTGCCAGCAGCCCCTCCGGGAGGATGAACACTGAAGCTTTCTTT. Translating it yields CASSPSGRMNTEAFF.

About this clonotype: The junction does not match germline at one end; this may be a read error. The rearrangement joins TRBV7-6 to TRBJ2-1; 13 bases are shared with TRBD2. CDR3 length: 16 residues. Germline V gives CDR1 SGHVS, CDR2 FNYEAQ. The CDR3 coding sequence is TGTGCTAGCAGCCCGGGACTAGCGGGGTTGGGCAATGAGCAGTTCTTC. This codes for CASSPGLAGLGNEQFF.

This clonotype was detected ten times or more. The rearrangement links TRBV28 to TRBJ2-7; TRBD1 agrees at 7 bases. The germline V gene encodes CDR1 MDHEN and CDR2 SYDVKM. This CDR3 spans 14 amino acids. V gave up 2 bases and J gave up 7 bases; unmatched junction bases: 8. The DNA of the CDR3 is TGTGCCAGCAGTTTAGAGGGACAGCCTAGGGAGCAGTACTTC. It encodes CASSLEGQPREQYF.

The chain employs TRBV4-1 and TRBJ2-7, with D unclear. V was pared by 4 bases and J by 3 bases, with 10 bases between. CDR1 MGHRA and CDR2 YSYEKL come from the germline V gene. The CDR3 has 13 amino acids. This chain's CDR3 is CASSREADYEQYF. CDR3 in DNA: TGCGCCAGCAGCCGAGAGGCCGACTACGAGCAGTACTTC.

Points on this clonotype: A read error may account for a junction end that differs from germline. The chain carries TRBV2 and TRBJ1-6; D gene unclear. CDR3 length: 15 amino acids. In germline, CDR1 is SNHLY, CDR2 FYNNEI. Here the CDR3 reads CASSERDAYNSPLHF. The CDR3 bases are TGTGCCAGCAGTGAGCGCGATGCCTATAATTCGCCCCTCCACTTT. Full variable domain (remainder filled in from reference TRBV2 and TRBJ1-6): EPEVTQTPSHQVTQMGQEVILRCVPISNHLYFYWYRQILGQKVEFLVSFYNNEISEKSEIFDDQFSVERPDGSNFTLKIRSTKLEDSAMYFCASSERDAYNSPLHFGNGTRLTVT.

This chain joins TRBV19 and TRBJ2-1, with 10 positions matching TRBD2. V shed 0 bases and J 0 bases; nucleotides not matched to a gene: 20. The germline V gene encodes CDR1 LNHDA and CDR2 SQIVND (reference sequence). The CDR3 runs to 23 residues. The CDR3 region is CASSIELVGSGRVLRHSYNEQFF. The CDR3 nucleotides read TGTGCCAGTAGTATAGAGCTCGTGGGGAGCGGGAGGGTCTTACGGCACTCCTACAATGAGCAGTTCTTC.

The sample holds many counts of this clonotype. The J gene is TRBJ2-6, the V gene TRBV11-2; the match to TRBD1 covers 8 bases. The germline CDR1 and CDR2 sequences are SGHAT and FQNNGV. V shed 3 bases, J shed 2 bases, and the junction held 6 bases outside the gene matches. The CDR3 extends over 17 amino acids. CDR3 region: CASSLRQGAAGANVLTF. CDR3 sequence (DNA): TGTGCCAGCAGCTTGCGGCAGGGGGCAGCTGGGGCCAACGTCCTGACTTTC.

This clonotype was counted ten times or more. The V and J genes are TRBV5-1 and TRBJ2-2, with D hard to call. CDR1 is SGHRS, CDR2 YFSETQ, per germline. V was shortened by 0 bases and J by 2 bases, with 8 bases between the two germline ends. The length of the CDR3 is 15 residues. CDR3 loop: CASSLDRANTGELFF. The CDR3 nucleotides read TGCGCCAGCAGCTTGGATAGGGCTAACACCGGGGAGCTGTTTTTT.

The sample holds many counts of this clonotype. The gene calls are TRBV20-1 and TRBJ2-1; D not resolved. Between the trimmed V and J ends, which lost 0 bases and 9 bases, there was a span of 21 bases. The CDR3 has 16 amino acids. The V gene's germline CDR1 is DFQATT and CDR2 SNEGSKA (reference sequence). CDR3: CSARDLGLVTAGEQFF. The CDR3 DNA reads TGCAGTGCTAGAGATCTTGGGCTAGTGACTGCCGGTGAGCAGTTCTTC.

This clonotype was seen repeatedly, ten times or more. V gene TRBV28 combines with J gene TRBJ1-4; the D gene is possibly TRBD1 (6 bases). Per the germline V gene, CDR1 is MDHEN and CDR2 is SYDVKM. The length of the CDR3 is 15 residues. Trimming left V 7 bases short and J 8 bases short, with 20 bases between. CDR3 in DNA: TGTGCCAGCAACCTCGCGGGGGACAACCCGGAAAAACTGTTTTTT. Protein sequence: CASNLAGDNPEKLFF.

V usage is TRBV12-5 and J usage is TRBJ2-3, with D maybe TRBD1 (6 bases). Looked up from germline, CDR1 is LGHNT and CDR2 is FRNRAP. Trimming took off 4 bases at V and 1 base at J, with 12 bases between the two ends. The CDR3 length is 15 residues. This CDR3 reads CASGSSGHRTDTQYF. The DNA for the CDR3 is TGTGCTAGTGGTTCCTCGGGACATCGCACAGATACGCAGTATTTT.

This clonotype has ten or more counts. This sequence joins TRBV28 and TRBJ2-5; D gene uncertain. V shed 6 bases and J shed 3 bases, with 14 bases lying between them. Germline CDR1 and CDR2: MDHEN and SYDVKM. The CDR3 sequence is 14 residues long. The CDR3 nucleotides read TGTGCCAGCAGGGCGTACGGCCATAAAGAGACCCAGTACTTC. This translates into CASRAYGHKETQYF.